A single sample gave rise to the 17 T cell receptor beta chains below, sequenced in a study of blood T cell repertoires in COVID-19. Repertoires were generated with immunoSEQ multiplex PCR, while TCRdb's copy carries only in-frame clones and drops some. The sample holds approximately 26,000 clones, about 87% seen once. The sample consisted of peripheral blood. These receptors originate from a human donor in a cohort sampled during active COVID-19.

The chain combines TRBV5-1 with TRBJ2-1; D is uncertain. The V and J ends lost 4 bases and 6 bases respectively, with 20 bases between them. This CDR3 has 16 amino acids. Germline CDR1 and CDR2: SGHRS and YFSETQ. Here the CDR3 reads CASSPGRNAQSNEQFF. Here the CDR3 DNA reads TGCGCCAGCAGCCCCGGCCGGAATGCACAGAGCAATGAGCAGTTCTTC.

CDR3 region: CASSSGQGSYEQYF. The DNA of the CDR3 is TGTGCCAGCAGCTCCGGACAGGGTAGCTACGAGCAGTACTTC. The V gene is TRBV7-9, the J gene TRBJ2-7; TRBD1 aligns across 8 bases. V trimming: 4 bases; J trimming: 3 bases; junction bases outside the gene matches: 5. This CDR3 contains 14 residues. CDR1 and CDR2 (germline): SEHNR, FQNEAQ (reference sequence).

This clone has more than one count but fewer than ten. V gene TRBV6-1 combines with J gene TRBJ1-2; D is perhaps TRBD1 (6 bases). Trimming took off 0 bases at V and 6 bases at J, with 20 bases between the two ends. This CDR3 is 17 amino acids long. Germline CDR1 and CDR2: MNHNS and SASEGT. This chain's CDR3 is CASSEAPRTGFLDGYTF. DNA of the CDR3: TGTGCCAGCAGTGAAGCCCCAAGAACAGGGTTTCTCGATGGCTACACCTTC.

The V and J genes are TRBV6-4 and TRBJ1-1, with a possible D match to TRBD1 (6 bases). The CDR3 runs 14 residues. Germline lookup yields CDR1 MRHNA and CDR2 SNTAGT. Trimming pared 8 bases from V and 1 base from J, leaving 14 bases between. Written as DNA, the CDR3 is TGTGCCAGCTATTTTAAGGGGGAGAACACTGAAGCTTTCTTT. Translating it yields CASYFKGENTEAFF.

This chain links TRBV13 with TRBJ2-7, with D perhaps matching TRBD1 (5 bases). The length of the CDR3 is 16 residues. Germline loops: CDR1 PRHDT, CDR2 FYEKMQ (reference sequence). Trimming took off 4 bases at V and 3 bases at J, with 19 bases between the two ends. CDR3 nucleotides: TGTGCCAGCAGCTCTCATATGATTACAGGTGACTACGAGCAGTACTTC. It encodes CASSSHMITGDYEQYF.

The genes are TRBV11-2 and TRBJ2-7; weak D call: TRBD2 (5 bases). The CDR3 covers 15 residues. The germline gives CDR1 SGHAT, CDR2 FQNNGV. V was trimmed by 5 bases and J by 3 bases, leaving 17 bases between them. CDR3 region: CASSDTITRDYEQYF. The DNA for the CDR3 is TGTGCCAGCAGCGATACTATTACCCGGGACTACGAGCAGTACTTC.

V is TRBV6-5 and J is TRBJ2-5; 7 bases agree with TRBD1. This CDR3 has 15 residues. Germline V gene lookup returns CDR1 MNHEY and CDR2 SVGAGI. J lost 5 bases, V lost 1 base, and 7 bases had no gene match. The CDR3 DNA reads as TGTGCCAGCAGTTACTTTGGCAGGGGGACGGAGACCCAGTACTTC. This translates into CASSYFGRGTETQYF.

The chain carries TRBV9 and TRBJ2-1; tentative D call: TRBD2 (6 bases). From germline, CDR1 is SGDLS and CDR2 YYNGEE. V shed 0 bases and J shed 8 bases, with 9 bases lying between them. This CDR3 spans 13 amino acids. The CDR3 nucleotides read TGTGCCAGCAGCGTAGCGGGAGAGGATGAGCAGTTCTTC. Amino acid sequence: CASSVAGEDEQFF.

This chain joins TRBV11-2 and TRBJ2-1; D gene uncertain. The ends were cut back, 3 bases at V and 7 bases at J, with 7 bases in the middle. The length of the CDR3 is 12 residues. Germline CDR1 SGHAT, CDR2 FQNNGV. The CDR3 loop is CASSLAPNEQFF. In nucleotides, the CDR3 is TGTGCCAGCAGCTTGGCTCCGAATGAGCAGTTCTTC.

The CDR3 region is CASSGGDTGELFF. In DNA, the CDR3 is TGCGCCAGCAGCGGGGGGGACACCGGGGAGCTGTTTTTT. The chain carries TRBV5-1 and TRBJ2-2; 7 bases align to TRBD2. The V gene's germline CDR1 is SGHRS and CDR2 YFSETQ. After removal of 4 bases from V and 3 bases from J, the junction contained 0 bases not matched to a gene. This CDR3 comprises 13 residues. Full variable domain (remainder filled in from reference TRBV5-1 and TRBJ2-2): KAGVTQTPRYLIKTRGQQVTLSCSPISGHRSVSWYQQTPGQGLQFLFEYFSETQRNKGNFPGRFSGRQFSNSRSEMNVSTLELGDSALYLCASSGGDTGELFFGEGSRLTVL.

J is TRBJ2-5 and V is TRBV7-2; D possibly corresponds to TRBD2 (6 bases). Germline V CDR1 and CDR2: SGHTA, FQGNSA. CDR3 length equals 15 residues. The V and J ends lost 3 bases and 5 bases respectively, with 16 bases between them. CDR3 in amino acids: CASSLGDLGGETQYF. In DNA form, the CDR3 reads TGTGCCAGCAGCTTGGGAGATCTTGGAGGGGAGACCCAGTACTTC.

This chain uses TRBV10-3 with TRBJ2-2; a possible D gene is TRBD1 (5 bases). Trimming pared 5 bases from V and 5 bases from J, leaving 9 bases between. The CDR3 length is 13 residues. Germline CDR1 is ENHRY and CDR2 is SYGVKD. CDR3 sequence: CAISSRVTGELFF. CDR3 nucleotide sequence: TGTGCCATCAGTTCCAGGGTTACCGGGGAGCTGTTTTTT.

This clone was seen a single time. The chain carries TRBV6-5 and TRBJ1-1; TRBD1 might be the D (5 bases). This CDR3 is 15 amino acids long. Trimming pared 10 bases from V and 1 base from J, leaving 19 bases between. Germline V gene lookup returns CDR1 MNHEY and CDR2 SVGAGI. The DNA for the CDR3 is TGTGCCACCACCCCTCCGCCTACAGGGAACACTGAAGCTTTCTTT. As protein: CATTPPPTGNTEAFF.

V is TRBV15 and J is TRBJ2-3; 7 positions match TRBD2. This CDR3 is 16 amino acids long. V lost 0 bases, J lost 6 bases, and 9 bases stayed unmatched. Germline-derived CDR1 and CDR2 are LNHNV and YYDKDF (reference sequence). The CDR3: CATSRDWQRGTDTQYF. DNA for the CDR3: TGTGCCACCAGCAGAGATTGGCAGCGGGGAACGGATACGCAGTATTTT.

The chain recombines TRBV5-1 with TRBJ1-3; TRBD1 is a possible D gene (5 bases). The V end lost 3 bases, the J end lost 1 base, and 20 bases lay between the germline ends. The germline V gene has CDR1 SGHRS and CDR2 YFSETQ. The CDR3 is 18 amino acids. The CDR3 protein is CASSSQETDSLSGNTIYF. The CDR3, as DNA: TGCGCCAGCAGCTCCCAAGAAACCGACAGCCTGTCTGGAAACACCATATATTTT.

This chain connects TRBV6-5 to TRBJ1-3; D may be TRBD1 (6 bases). This CDR3 is 14 amino acids long. From germline, CDR1 is MNHEY and CDR2 SVGAGI. V dropped 6 bases and J dropped 11 bases, with 20 bases sitting between them. CDR3 sequence reads: CASRLQGPYGAIYF. The CDR3 bases are TGTGCCAGCAGGCTTCAGGGGCCATACGGCGCCATATATTTT.

V is TRBV28 and J is TRBJ1-1, with D perhaps matching TRBD1 (6 bases). The CDR3 length is 14 residues. The germline V gene encodes CDR1 MDHEN and CDR2 SYDVKM. The V and J ends lost 3 bases and 0 bases respectively, with 8 bases between them. The CDR3 sequence is CASSFEGVNTEAFF. The CDR3 nucleotides read TGTGCCAGCAGTTTTGAGGGGGTGAACACTGAAGCTTTCTTT. The whole variable domain, filled in from reference TRBV28 and TRBJ1-1, reads DVKVTQSSRYLVKRTGEKVFLECVQDMDHENMFWYRQDPGLGLRLIYFSYDVKMKEKGDIPEGYSVSREKKERFSLILESASTNQTSMYLCASSFEGVNTEAFFGQGTRLTVV.